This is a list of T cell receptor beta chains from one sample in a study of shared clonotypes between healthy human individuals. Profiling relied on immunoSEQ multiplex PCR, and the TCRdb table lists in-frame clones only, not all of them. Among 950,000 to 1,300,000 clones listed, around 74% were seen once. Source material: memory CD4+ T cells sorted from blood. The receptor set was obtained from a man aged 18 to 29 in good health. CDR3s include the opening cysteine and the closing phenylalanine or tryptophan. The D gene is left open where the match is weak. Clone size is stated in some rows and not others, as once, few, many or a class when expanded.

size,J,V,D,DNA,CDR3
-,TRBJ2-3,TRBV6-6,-,TGTGCCACCAGACGGGGGTCAGATACGCAGTATTTT,CATRRGSDTQYF
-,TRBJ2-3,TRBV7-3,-,TGTGCCAGCAGCCCAGAGGGGGGCACAGATACGCAGTATTTT,CASSPEGGTDTQYF
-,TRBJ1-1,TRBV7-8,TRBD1,TGTGCCAGCAACGGACAGGGGAACACTGAAGCTTTCTTT,CASNGQGNTEAFF
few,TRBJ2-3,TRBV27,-,TGTGCCAGCAGTTTACAGGGTCGGACAGATACGCAGTATTTT,CASSLQGRTDTQYF
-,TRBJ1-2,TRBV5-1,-,TGCGCCAGCAGGCCCGACGTGGGAACTAACTATGGCTACACCTTC,CASRPDVGTNYGYTF
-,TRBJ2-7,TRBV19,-,TGTGCCAGTAGTATGCACAGGGAGAGCTCCTACGAGCAGTACTTC,CASSMHRESSYEQYF
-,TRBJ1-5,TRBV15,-,TGTGCCACCAGCAGAGCGACGGGGAATCAGCCCCAGCATTTT,CATSRATGNQPQHF
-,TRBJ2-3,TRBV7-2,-,TGTGCCAGCAGCCAACTAGTGAGTGCGGCAGATACGCAGTATTTT,CASSQLVSAADTQYF
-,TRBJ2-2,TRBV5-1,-,TGCGCCAGCAGCTCTTGGGACACCAACACCGGGGAGCTGTTTTTT,CASSSWDTNTGELFF
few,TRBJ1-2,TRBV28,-,TGTGCCAGCAGTTTAGGGTACAGGACCTATGGCTACACCTTC,CASSLGYRTYGYTF
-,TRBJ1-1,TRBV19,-,TGTGCCACCCAGAAGCAGGGACTGAACACTGAAGCTTTCTTT,CATQKQGLNTEAFF
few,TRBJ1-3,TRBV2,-,TGTGCCACTCCGCTGGACAGCAGCGGCCGTATTACGTATTTT,CATPLDSSGRITYF
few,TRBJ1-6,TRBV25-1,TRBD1,TGTGCCAGCGGAGGACAGGGAAGTTCACCCCTCCACTTT,CASGGQGSSPLHF
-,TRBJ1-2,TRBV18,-,TGTGCCAGCTCCCGCGAGGGGGGGCATAATGGCTACACCTTC,CASSREGGHNGYTF
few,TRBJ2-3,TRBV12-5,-,TGTGCTAGTGTTCGGGAGTGGACCACAGATACGCAGTATTTT,CASVREWTTDTQYF
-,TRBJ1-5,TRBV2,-,TGTGCCAGCAGGACGGCTAGCAATCAGCCCCAGCATTTT,CASRTASNQPQHF
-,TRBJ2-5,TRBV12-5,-,TGTGCTAGTGGTCAACAGGGAGGAGAGACCCAGTACTTC,CASGQQGGETQYF
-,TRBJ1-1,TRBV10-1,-,TGCGCCAGCAGTCCACATATCGGACAGCTTGAAGCTTTCTTT,CASSPHIGQLEAFF
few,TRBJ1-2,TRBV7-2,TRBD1,TGTGCCAGCAGCCTAACCCGACAGGGTGGTGGCTACACCTTC,CASSLTRQGGGYTF
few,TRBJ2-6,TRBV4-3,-,TGCGCCAGCAGACGGACCCCCTCTGGGGCCAACGTCCTGACTTTC,CASRRTPSGANVLTF
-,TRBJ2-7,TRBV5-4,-,TGTGCCAGCAGCTTGGGGGGCCGTTCCTACGAGCAGTACTTC,CASSLGGRSYEQYF
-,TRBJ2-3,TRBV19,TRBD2,TGTGCCAGTAGTCTCCAGCCACTAGCGGCTACTAGCACAGATACGCAGTATTTT,CASSLQPLAATSTDTQYF
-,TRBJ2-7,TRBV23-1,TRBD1,TGCGCCAGCAGTCCGAACGGACAGGGGGTCCCCTACGAGCAGTACTTC,CASSPNGQGVPYEQYF
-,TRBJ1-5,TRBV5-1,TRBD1,TGCGCCAGCAGCCCCGGACAGGGGGCGGGGCCCCAGCATTTT,CASSPGQGAGPQHF
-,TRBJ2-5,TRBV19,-,TGTGCCAGTAGTATAGCCAGGGAAGAGACCCAGTACTTC,CASSIAREETQYF
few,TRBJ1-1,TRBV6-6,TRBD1,TGTGCCAGCAATCTCCCGGGACAGGATGAAGCTTTCTTT,CASNLPGQDEAFF
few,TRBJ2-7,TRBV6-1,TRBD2,TGTGCCAGCAGTGAGAGCGGGACGAGCTCCTACGAGCAGTACTTC,CASSESGTSSYEQYF
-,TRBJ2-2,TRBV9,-,TGTGCCAGCAGCGAATATACCGGGACGGCGAACACCGGGGAGCTGTTTTTT,CASSEYTGTANTGELFF
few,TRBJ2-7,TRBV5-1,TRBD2,TGCGCCAGCAGGGGGGGAATGCTTGCTAGCGGTTCCTCCTACGAGCAGTACTTC,CASRGGMLASGSSYEQYF
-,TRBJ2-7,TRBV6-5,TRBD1,TGTGCCAGCAGTTCGAGGACAGGGGCCTACGAGCAGTACTTC,CASSSRTGAYEQYF
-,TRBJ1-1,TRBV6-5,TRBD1,TGTGCCAGCAGTTACGTCCAGGGGGCCCTGTCCACTGAAGCTTTCTTT,CASSYVQGALSTEAFF